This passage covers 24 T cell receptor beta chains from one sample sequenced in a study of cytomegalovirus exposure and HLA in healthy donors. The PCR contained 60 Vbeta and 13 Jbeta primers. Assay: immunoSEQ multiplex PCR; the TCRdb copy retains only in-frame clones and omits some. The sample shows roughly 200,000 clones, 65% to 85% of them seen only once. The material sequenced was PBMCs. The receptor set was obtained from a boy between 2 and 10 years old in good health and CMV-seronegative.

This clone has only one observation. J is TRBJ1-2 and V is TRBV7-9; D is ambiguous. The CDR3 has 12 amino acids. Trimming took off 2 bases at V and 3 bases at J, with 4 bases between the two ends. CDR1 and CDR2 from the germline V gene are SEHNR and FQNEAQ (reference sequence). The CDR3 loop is CASSLRDYGYTF. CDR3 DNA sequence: TGTGCCAGCAGCTTACGGGACTATGGCTACACCTTC.

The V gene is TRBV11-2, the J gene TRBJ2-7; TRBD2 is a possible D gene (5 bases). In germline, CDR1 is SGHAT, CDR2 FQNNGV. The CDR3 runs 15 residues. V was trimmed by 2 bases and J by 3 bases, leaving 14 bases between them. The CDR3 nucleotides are TGTGCCAGCAGCTTAATTCGGGGATCGGGCTACGAGCAGTACTTC. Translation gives CASSLIRGSGYEQYF. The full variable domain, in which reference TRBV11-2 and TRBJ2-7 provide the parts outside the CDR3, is EAGVAQSPRYKIIEKRQSVAFWCNPISGHATLYWYQQILGQGPKLLIQFQNNGVVDDSQLPKDRFSAERLKGVDSTLKIQPAKLEDSAVYLCASSLIRGSGYEQYFGPGTRLTVT.

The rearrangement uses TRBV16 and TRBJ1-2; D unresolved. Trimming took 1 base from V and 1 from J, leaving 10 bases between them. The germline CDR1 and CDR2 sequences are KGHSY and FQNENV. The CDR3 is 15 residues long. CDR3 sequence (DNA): TGTGCCAGCAGCCAATTCAAACCGGGTAACTATGGCTACACCTTC. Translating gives CASSQFKPGNYGYTF.

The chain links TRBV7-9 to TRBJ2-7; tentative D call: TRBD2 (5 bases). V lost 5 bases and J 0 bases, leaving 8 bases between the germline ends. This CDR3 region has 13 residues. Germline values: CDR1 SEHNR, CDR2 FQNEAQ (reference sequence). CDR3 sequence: CASSAGNSYEQYF. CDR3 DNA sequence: TGTGCCAGCAGCGCCGGGAACTCCTACGAGCAGTACTTC.

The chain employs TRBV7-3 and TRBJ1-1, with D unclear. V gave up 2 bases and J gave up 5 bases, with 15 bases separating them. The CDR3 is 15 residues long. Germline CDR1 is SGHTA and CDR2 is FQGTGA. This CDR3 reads CASSLEGRRDTEAFF. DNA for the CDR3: TGTGCCAGCAGCTTAGAGGGAAGGAGGGATACTGAAGCTTTCTTT. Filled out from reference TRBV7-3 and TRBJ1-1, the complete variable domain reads GAGVSQTPSNKVTEKGKYVELRCDPISGHTALYWYRQSLGQGPEFLIYFQGTGAADDSGLPNDRFFAVRPEGSVSTLKIQRTERGDSAVYLCASSLEGRRDTEAFFGQGTRLTVV.

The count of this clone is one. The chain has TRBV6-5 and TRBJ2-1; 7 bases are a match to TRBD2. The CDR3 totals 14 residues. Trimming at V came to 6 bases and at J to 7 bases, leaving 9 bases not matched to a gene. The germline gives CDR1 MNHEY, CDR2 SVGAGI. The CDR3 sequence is CASRIRGSLNEQFF. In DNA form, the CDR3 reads TGTGCCAGCAGGATCCGCGGGAGTCTGAATGAGCAGTTCTTC.

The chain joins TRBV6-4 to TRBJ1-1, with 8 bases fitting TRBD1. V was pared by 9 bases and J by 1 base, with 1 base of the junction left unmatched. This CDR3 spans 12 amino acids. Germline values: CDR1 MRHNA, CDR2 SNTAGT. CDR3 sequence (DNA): TGTGCCAGTGACAGGGGGAACACTGAAGCTTTCTTT. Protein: CASDRGNTEAFF.

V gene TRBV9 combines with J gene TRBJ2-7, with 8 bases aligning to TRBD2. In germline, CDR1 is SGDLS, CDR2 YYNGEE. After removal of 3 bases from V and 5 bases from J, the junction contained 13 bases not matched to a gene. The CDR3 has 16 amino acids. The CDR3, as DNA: TGTGCCAGCAGCGCCACATCAAGCGGGAGCTGGAACGAGCAGTACTTC. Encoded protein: CASSATSSGSWNEQYF. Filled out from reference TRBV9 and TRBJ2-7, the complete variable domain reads DSGVTQTPKHLITATGQRVTLRCSPRSGDLSVYWYQQSLDQGLQFLIQYYNGEERAKGNILERFSAQQFPDLHSELNLSSLELGDSALYFCASSATSSGSWNEQYFGPGTRLTVT.

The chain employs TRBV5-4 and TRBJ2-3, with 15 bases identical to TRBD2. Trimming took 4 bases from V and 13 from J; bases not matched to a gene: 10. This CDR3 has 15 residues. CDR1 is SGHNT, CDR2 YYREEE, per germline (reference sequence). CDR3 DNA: TGTGCCAGCAGCCTCGGGACTAGCGGGGGGAGGGGGGAGTATTTT. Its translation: CASSLGTSGGRGEYF.

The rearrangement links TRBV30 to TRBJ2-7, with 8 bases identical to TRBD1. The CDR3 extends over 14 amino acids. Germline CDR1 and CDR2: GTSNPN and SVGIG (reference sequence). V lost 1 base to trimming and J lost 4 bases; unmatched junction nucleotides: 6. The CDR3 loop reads CAWSGGTGVYEQYF. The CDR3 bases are TGTGCCTGGAGTGGGGGGACAGGCGTATACGAGCAGTACTTC.

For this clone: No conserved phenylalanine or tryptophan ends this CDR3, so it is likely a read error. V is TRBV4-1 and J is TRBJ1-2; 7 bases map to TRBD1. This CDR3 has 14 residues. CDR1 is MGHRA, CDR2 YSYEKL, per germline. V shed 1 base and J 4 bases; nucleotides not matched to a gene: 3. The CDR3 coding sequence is TGCGCCAGCAGCCAAGGGACAGGTACCTATGGCTACACCCTC. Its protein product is CASSQGTGTYGYTL.

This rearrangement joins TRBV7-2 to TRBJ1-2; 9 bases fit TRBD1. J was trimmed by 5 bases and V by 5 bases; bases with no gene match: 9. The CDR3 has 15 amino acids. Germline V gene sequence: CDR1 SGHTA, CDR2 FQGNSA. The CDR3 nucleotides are TGTGCCAGCAGCCAGCCCTTTGGACAGGGGTATGGCTACACCTTC. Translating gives CASSQPFGQGYGYTF.

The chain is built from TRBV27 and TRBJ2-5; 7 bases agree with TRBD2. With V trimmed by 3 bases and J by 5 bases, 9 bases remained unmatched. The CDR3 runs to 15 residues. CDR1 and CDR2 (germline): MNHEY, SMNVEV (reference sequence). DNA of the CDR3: TGTGCCAGCAGTTTTAATTACGCCGGGAGGGAGACCCAGTACTTC. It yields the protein CASSFNYAGRETQYF.

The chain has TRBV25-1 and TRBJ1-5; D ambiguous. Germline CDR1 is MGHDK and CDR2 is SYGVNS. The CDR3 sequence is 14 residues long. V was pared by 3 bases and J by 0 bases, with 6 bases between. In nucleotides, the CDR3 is TGTGCCAGCAGTGAGCGCGGTAGCAATCAGCCCCAGCATTTT. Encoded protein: CASSERGSNQPQHF.

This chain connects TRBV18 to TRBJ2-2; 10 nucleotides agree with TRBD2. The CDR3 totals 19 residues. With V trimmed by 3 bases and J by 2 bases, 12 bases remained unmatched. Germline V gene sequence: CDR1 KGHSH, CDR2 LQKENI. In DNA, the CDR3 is TGTGCCAGCTCACCTCAACGGCGGCTAGCGGGAGTAAACACCGGGGAGCTGTTTTTT. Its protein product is CASSPQRRLAGVNTGELFF.

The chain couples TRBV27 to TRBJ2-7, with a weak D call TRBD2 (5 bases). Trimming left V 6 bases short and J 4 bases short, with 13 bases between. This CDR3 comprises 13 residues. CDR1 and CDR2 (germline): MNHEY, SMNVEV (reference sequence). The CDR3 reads CASRVLGSYEQYF. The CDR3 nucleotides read TGTGCCAGCAGGGTACTAGGGAGTTACGAGCAGTACTTC.

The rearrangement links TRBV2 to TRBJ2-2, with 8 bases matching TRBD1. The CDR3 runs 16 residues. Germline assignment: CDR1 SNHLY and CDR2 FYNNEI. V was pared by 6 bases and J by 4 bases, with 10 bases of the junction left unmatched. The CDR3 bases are TGTGCCAGCAGCCTCCAGGGGGCTCGTATCACCGGGGAGCTGTTTTTT. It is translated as CASSLQGARITGELFF.

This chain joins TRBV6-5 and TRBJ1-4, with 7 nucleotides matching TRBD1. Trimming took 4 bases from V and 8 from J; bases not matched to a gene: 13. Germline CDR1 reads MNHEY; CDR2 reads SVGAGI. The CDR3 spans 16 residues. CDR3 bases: TGTGCCAGCAGTTCCCCAGACAGGGCCGAATACGAAAAACTGTTTTTT. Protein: CASSSPDRAEYEKLFF.

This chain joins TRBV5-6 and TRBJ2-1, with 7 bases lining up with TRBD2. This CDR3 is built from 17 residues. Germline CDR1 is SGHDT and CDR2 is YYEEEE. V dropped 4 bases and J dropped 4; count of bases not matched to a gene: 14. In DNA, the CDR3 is TGTGCCAGCAGCATCAACGCATGGGAAGCGGGATACAATGAGCAGTTCTTC. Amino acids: CASSINAWEAGYNEQFF.

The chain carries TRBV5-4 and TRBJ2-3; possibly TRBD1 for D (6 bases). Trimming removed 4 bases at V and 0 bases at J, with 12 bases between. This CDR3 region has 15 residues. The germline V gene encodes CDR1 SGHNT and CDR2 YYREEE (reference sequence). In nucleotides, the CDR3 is TGTGCCAGCAGCATTGGACAGACTAGCACAGATACGCAGTATTTT. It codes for CASSIGQTSTDTQYF. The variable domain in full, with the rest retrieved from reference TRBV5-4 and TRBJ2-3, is ETGVTQSPTHLIKTRGQQVTLRCSSQSGHNTVSWYQQALGQGPQFIFQYYREEENGRGNFPPRFSGLQFPNYSSELNVNALELDDSALYLCASSIGQTSTDTQYFGPGTRLTVL.

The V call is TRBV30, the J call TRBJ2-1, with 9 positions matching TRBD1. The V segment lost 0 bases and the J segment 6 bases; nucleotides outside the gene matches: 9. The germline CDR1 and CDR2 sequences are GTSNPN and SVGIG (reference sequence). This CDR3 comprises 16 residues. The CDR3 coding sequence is TGTGCCTGGAGTGTGGGGGACAGGGATTGGTTCAATGAGCAGTTCTTC. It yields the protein CAWSVGDRDWFNEQFF.

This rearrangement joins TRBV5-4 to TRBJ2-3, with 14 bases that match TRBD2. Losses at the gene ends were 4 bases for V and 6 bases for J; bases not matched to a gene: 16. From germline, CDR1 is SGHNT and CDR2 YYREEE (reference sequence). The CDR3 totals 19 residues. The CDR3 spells CASSRPGTSGSSQADTQYF. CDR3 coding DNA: TGTGCCAGCAGCCGTCCCGGGACTAGCGGGAGTAGCCAAGCGGATACGCAGTATTTT. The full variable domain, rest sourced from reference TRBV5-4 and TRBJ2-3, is ETGVTQSPTHLIKTRGQQVTLRCSSQSGHNTVSWYQQALGQGPQFIFQYYREEENGRGNFPPRFSGLQFPNYSSELNVNALELDDSALYLCASSRPGTSGSSQADTQYFGPGTRLTVL.

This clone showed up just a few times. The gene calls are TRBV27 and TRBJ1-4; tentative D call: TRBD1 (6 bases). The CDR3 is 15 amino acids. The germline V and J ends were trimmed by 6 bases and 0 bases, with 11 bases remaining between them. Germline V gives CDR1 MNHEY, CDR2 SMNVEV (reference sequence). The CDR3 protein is CASSRTVATNEKLFF. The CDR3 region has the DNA TGTGCCAGCAGCCGGACAGTGGCAACTAATGAAAAACTGTTTTTT.

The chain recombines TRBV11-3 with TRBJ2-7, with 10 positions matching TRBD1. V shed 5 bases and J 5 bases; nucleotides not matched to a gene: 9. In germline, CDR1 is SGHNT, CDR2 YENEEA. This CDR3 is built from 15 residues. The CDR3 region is CASSLTFGQGDEQYF. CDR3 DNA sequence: TGTGCCAGCAGCCTAACCTTCGGACAGGGGGACGAGCAGTACTTC.